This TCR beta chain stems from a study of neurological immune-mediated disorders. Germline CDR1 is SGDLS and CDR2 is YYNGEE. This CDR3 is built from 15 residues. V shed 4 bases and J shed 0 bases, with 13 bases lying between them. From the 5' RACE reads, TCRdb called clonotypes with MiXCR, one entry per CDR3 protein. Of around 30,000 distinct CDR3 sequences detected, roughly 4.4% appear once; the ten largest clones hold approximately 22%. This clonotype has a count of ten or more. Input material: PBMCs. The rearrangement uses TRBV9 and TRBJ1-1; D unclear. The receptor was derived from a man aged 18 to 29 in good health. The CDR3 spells CASSLSHRMNTEAFF. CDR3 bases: TGTGCCAGCAGCCTTTCCCACCGCATGAACACTGAAGCTTTCTTT. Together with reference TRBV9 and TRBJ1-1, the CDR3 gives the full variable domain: DSGVTQTPKHLITATGQRVTLRCSPRSGDLSVYWYQQSLDQGLQFLIQYYNGEERAKGNILERFSAQQFPDLHSELNLSSLELGDSALYFCASSLSHRMNTEAFFGQGTRLTVV.